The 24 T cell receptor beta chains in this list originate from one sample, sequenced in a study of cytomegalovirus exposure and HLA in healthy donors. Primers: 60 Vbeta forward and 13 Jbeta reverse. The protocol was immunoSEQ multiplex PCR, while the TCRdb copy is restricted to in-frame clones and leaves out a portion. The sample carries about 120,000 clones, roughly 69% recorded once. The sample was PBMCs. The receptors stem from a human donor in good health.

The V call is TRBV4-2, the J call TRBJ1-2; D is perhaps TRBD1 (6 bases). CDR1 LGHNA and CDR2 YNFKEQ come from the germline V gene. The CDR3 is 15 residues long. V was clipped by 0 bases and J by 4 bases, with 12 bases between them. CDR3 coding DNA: TGTGCCAGCAGCCAAGATCTAGAGACAGGCTATGGCTACACCTTC. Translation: CASSQDLETGYGYTF.

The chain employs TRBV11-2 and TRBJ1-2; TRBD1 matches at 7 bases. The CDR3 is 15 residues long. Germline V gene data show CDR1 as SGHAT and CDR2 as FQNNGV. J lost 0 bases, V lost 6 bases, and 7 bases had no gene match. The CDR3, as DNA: TGTGCCAGCAGTCACAGACAGGGAACTAACTATGGCTACACCTTC. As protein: CASSHRQGTNYGYTF.

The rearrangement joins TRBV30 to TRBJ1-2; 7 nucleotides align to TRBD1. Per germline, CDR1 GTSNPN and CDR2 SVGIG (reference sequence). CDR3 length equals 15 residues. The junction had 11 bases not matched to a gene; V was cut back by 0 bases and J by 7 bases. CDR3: CAWSVIPVTGSGYTF. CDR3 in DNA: TGTGCCTGGAGTGTAATCCCCGTGACAGGGAGTGGCTACACCTTC.

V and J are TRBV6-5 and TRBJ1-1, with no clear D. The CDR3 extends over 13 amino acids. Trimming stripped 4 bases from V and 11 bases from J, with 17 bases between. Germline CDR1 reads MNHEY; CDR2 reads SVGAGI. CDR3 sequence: CASSSSGRPVAFF. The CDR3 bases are TGTGCCAGCAGTTCGAGCGGGAGGCCGGTGGCTTTCTTT.

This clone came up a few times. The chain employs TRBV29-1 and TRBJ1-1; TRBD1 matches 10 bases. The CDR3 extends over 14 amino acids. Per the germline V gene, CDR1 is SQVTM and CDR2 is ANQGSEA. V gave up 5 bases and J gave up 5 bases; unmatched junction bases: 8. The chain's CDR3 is CSVYRTGGLTEAFF. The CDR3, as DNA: TGCAGCGTTTATCGGACAGGGGGTTTGACTGAAGCTTTCTTT.

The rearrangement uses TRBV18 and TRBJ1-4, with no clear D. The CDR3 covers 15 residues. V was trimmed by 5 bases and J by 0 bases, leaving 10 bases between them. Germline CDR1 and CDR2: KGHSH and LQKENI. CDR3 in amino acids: CASSKPEATNEKLFF. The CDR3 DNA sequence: TGTGCCAGCTCAAAGCCGGAGGCAACTAATGAAAAACTGTTTTTT.

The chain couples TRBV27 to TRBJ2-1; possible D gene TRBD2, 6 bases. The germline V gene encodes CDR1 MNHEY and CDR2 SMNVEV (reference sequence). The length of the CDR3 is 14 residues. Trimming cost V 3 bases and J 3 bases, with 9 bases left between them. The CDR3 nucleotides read TGTGCCAGCAGTTTCGGGCGGGACTACAATGAGCAGTTCTTC. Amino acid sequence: CASSFGRDYNEQFF.

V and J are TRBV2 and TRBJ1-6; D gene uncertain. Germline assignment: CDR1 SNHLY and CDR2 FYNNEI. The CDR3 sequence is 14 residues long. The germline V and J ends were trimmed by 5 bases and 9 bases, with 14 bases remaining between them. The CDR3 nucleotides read TGTGCCAGCAGTATTCCACGGGCGGGTTCACCCCTCCACTTT. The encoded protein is CASSIPRAGSPLHF.

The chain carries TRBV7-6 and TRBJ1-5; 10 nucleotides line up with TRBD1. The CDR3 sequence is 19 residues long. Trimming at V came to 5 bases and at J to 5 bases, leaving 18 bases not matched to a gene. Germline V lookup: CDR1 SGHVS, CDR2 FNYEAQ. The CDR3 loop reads CASSPYSPGQGTPDQPQHF. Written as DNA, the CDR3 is TGTGCCAGCAGCCCCTACTCTCCGGGACAGGGGACCCCAGATCAGCCCCAGCATTTT. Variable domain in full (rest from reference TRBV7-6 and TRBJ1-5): GAGVSQSPRYKVTKRGQDVALRCDPISGHVSLYWYRQALGQGPEFLTYFNYEAQQDKSGLPNDRFSAERPEGSISTLTIQRTEQRDSAMYRCASSPYSPGQGTPDQPQHFGDGTRLSIL.

The CDR3, as DNA: TGTGCCAGCAGTTACTCCCTTTTGGCTCCTGGCAATGAGCAGTTCTTC. As protein: CASSYSLLAPGNEQFF. V and J are TRBV6-5 and TRBJ2-1; no firm D call. V lost 0 bases and J 6 bases, leaving 15 bases between the germline ends. Germline CDR1 is MNHEY and CDR2 is SVGAGI. The CDR3 has 16 residues.

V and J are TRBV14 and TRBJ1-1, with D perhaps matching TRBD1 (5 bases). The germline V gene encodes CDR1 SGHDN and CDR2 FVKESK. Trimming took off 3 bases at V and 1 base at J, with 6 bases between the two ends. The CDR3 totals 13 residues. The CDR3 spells CASSHDRNTEAFF. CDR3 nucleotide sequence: TGTGCCAGCAGCCATGACAGGAACACTGAAGCTTTCTTT.

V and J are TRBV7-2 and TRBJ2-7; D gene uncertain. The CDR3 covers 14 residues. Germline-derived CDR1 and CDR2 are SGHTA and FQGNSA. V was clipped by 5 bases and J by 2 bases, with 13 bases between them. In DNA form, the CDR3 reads TGTGCCAGCAGCGCTACGCAGGTCGCCTACGAGCAGTACTTC. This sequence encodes CASSATQVAYEQYF. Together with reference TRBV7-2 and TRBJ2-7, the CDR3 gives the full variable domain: GAGVSQSPSNKVTEKGKDVELRCDPISGHTALYWYRQSLGQGLEFLIYFQGNSAPDKSGLPSDRFSAERTGGSVSTLTIQRTQQEDSAVYLCASSATQVAYEQYFGPGTRLTVT.

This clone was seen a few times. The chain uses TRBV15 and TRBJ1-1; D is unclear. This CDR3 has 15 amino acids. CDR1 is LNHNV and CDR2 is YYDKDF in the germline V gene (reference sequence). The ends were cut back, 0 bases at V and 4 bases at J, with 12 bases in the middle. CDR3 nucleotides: TGTGCCACCAGCAGAGATCTAGTCGGTTCCACTGAAGCTTTCTTT. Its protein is CATSRDLVGSTEAFF.

The CDR3 loop is CASSPGVGGRQPQHF. For the CDR3, the DNA is TGTGCCAGTAGTCCTGGGGTGGGTGGGAGACAGCCCCAGCATTTT. V usage is TRBV19 and J usage is TRBJ1-5; D uncertain. The CDR3 covers 15 residues. Germline CDR1 is LNHDA and CDR2 is SQIVND (reference sequence). The V gene lost 5 bases and the J gene lost 7 bases, with 18 bases spanning the gap.

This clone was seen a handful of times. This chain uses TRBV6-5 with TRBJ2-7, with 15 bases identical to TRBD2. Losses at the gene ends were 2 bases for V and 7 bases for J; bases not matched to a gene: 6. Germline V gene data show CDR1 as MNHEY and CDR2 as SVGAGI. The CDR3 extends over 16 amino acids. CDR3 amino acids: CASSYVQGLAGGEQYF. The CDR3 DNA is TGTGCCAGCAGTTACGTCCAGGGACTAGCGGGAGGTGAGCAGTACTTC.

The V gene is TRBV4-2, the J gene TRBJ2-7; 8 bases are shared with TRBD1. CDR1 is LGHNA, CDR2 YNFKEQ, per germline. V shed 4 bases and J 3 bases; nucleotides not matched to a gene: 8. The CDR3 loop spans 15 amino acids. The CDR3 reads CASSLRQGLGYEQYF. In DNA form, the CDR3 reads TGTGCCAGCAGCCTCCGACAGGGGTTGGGCTACGAGCAGTACTTC.

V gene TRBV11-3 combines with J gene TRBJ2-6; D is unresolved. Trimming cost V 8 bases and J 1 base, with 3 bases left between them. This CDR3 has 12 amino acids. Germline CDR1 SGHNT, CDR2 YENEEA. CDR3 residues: CASSSGANVLTF. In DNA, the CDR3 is TGTGCCAGCTCGTCTGGGGCCAACGTCCTGACTTTC.

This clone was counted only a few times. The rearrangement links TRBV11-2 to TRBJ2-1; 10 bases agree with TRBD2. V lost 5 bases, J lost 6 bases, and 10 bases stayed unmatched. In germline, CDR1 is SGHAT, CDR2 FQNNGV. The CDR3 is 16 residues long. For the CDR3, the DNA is TGTGCCAGCAGCCCTTCCCGGACTAGCGGAGGCAATGAGCAGTTCTTC. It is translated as CASSPSRTSGGNEQFF.

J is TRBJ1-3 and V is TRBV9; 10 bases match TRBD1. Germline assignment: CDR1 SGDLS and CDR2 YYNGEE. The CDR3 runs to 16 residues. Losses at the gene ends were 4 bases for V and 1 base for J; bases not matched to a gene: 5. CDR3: CASSYGDRGSGNTIYF. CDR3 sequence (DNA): TGTGCCAGCAGCTACGGGGACAGGGGTTCTGGAAACACCATATATTTT.

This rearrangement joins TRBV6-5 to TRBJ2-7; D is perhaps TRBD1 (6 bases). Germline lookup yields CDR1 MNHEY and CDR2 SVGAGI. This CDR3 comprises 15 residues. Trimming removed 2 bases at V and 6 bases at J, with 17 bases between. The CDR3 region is CASSYQARGVGEQYF. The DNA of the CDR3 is TGTGCCAGCAGTTACCAGGCCAGGGGAGTGGGCGAGCAGTACTTC.

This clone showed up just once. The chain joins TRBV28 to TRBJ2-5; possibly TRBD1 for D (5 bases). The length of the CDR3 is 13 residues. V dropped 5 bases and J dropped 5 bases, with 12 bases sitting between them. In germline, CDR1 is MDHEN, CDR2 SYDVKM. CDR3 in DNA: TGTGCCAGCAGTCTTGGGGCGTGGGAGACCCAGTACTTC. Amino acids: CASSLGAWETQYF.

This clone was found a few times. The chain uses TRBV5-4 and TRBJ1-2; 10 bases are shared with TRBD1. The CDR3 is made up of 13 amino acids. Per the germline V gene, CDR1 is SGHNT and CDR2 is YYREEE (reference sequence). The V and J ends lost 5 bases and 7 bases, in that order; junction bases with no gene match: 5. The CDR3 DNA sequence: TGTGCCAGCAGACGACAGGGGGCGGCTGGCTACACCTTC. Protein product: CASRRQGAAGYTF. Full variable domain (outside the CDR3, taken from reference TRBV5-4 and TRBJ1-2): ETGVTQSPTHLIKTRGQQVTLRCSSQSGHNTVSWYQQALGQGPQFIFQYYREEENGRGNFPPRFSGLQFPNYSSELNVNALELDDSALYLCASRRQGAAGYTFGSGTRLTVV.

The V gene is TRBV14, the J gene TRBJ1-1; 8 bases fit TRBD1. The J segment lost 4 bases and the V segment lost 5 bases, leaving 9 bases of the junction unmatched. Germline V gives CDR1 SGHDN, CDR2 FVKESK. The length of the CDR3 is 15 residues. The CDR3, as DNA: TGTGCCAGCAGCAAAACTCTGACAGGGGCCACTGAAGCTTTCTTT. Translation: CASSKTLTGATEAFF. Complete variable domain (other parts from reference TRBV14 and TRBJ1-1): EAGVTQFPSHSVIEKGQTVTLRCDPISGHDNLYWYRRVMGKEIKFLLHFVKESKQDESGMPNNRFLAERTGGTYSTLKVQPAELEDSGVYFCASSKTLTGATEAFFGQGTRLTVV.

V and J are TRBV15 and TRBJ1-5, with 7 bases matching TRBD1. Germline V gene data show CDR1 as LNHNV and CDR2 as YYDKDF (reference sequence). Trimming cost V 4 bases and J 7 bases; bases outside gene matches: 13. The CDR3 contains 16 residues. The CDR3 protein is CATSIRGQRYGQPQHF. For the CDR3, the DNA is TGTGCCACCAGCATAAGGGGACAGAGGTACGGCCAGCCCCAGCATTTT.